The clone carrying this T cell receptor (beta chain) was observed many times. Its specificity is unknown. These data are taken from a study of human T cells and chemical hapten exposure. Study-level findings and limits: No alteration of TCRs above 1 in 1000 frequency was seen with DPC sensitization.

This sample's time point: patch test 1, 2 weeks after DPC sensitization. Described treatment: therapeutic diphenylcyclopropenone sensitization with weekly scalp DPC. A single record per CDR3 protein comes from TCRdb applying MiXCR to the RACE reads. Of 80,000 to 100,000 distinct CDR3 sequences in the sample, 12% were seen once. The CDR3 covers 14 residues. Germline V lookup: CDR1 SGHAT, CDR2 FQNNGV. With 5 bases clipped from V and 7 bases from J, the junction kept 8 bases outside the gene matches. The chain couples TRBV11-2 to TRBJ1-5, with 7 bases lining up with TRBD1. This TCR derives from a middle-aged woman with alopecia areata. Some clones in this sample may be carry-over from other donors' samples. Here the sequenced sample was whole blood, taken in connection with sensitization to the hapten diphenylcyclopropenone (DPC). The CDR3 here is CASSTWSRGQPQHF. The CDR3 bases are TGTGCCAGCAGCACTTGGAGCAGGGGGCAGCCCCAGCATTTT.